This record covers a single T cell receptor beta chain. No antigen is known for it. These data are taken from a study of shared clonotypes between healthy human individuals. Study-level findings and limits: Few donors restricted represented genetic and exposure-history diversity.

The assay was immunoSEQ multiplex PCR, and TCRdb's table has in-frame clones only and misses some. The sample shows some 2 million clones, just under 95% of them seen only once. In the naive CD8 group, cells lacked CD45RO and were positively selected for CCR7, so terminally differentiated effector memory CD45RA+ cells were left out. Material: naive CD8+ T cells sorted from blood. The origin of this receptor is a man aged 18 to 30 in good health.

In DNA form, the CDR3 reads TGTGCCAGCAGCGTAGACCCGAGGAATGAGCAGTTCTTC. Translated, it gives CASSVDPRNEQFF. The gene calls are TRBV9 and TRBJ2-1; D remains ambiguous. Trimming cost V 0 bases and J 7 bases, with 8 bases left between them. The CDR3 extends over 13 amino acids. Germline CDR1 reads SGDLS; CDR2 reads YYNGEE.